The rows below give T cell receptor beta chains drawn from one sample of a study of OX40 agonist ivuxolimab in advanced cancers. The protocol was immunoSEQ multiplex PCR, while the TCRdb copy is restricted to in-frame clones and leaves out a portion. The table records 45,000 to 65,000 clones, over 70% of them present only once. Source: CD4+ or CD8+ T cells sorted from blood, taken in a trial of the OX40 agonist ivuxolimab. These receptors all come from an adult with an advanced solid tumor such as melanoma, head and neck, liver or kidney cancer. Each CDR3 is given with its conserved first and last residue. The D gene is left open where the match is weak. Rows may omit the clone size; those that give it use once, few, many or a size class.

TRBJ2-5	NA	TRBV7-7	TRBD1	CASSSGTGSETQYF	TGTGCCAGCAGCTCCGGGACAGGGAGTGAGACCCAGTACTTC
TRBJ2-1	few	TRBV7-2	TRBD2	CASSLMAGGPNEQFF	TGTGCCAGCAGCTTAATGGCGGGAGGGCCGAATGAGCAGTTCTTC
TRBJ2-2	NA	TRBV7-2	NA	CASSLGSSQTGELFF	TGTGCCAGCAGCTTAGGCAGTAGCCAAACCGGGGAGCTGTTTTTT
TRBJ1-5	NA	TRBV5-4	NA	CASSLKPGNQPQHF	TGTGCCAGCAGCTTGAAACCGGGAAATCAGCCCCAGCATTTT
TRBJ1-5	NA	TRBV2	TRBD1	CASRRDRGNQPQHF	TGTGCCAGCAGAAGAGACAGGGGCAATCAGCCCCAGCATTTT
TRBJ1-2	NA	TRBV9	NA	CASSVGAVGEGYTF	TGTGCCAGCAGCGTAGGGGCAGTGGGCGAGGGCTACACCTTC
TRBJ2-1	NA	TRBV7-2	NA	CASSKPWDNEQFF	TGTGCCAGCAGCAAACCCTGGGACAATGAGCAGTTCTTC
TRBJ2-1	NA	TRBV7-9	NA	CASSYDSPGQFF	TGTGCCAGCAGCTACGACTCTCCTGGGCAGTTCTTC
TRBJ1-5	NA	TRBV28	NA	CASSSRQIYQPQHF	TGTGCCAGCAGTTCCCGACAGATATATCAGCCCCAGCATTTT
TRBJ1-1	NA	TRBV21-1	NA	CASSKAGIPSVTEAFF	TGTGCCAGCAGCAAAGCAGGGATACCCTCTGTCACTGAAGCTTTCTTT
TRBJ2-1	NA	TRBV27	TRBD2	CASAWAGGSSSYNEQFF	TGTGCCAGCGCATGGGCGGGAGGTTCTAGCTCCTACAATGAGCAGTTCTTC
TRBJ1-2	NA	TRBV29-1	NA	CSVGAGASYGYTF	TGCAGCGTTGGTGCTGGGGCGAGCTATGGCTACACCTTC
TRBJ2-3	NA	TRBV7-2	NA	CASSLELQDTQYF	TGTGCCAGCAGCTTAGAGCTACAAGATACGCAGTATTTT
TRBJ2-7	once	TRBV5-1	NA	CASSLGRQTYEQYF	TGCGCCAGCAGCTTGGGTAGGCAGACCTACGAGCAGTACTTC
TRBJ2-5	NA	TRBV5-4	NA	CASSSDQGFRETQYF	TGTGCCAGCAGCTCCGATCAGGGGTTCCGAGAGACCCAGTACTTC
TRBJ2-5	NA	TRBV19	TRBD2	CASSNSGGSETQYF	TGTGCCAGTAGTAATAGCGGGGGTTCGGAGACCCAGTACTTC
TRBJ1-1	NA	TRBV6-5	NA	CASSRDRNTEAFF	TGTGCCAGCAGCCGTGACAGGAACACTGAAGCTTTCTTT
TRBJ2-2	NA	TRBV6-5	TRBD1	CASSYSYRGTGELFF	TGTGCCAGCAGTTACTCCTACAGGGGCACCGGGGAGCTGTTTTTT
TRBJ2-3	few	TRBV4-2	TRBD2	CASSQSAGRQTDTQYF	TGTGCCAGCAGCCAATCAGCGGGGCGGCAGACAGATACGCAGTATTTT
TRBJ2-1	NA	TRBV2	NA	CASSERVSSYNEQFF	TGTGCCAGCTCTGAGAGGGTGAGCTCCTACAATGAGCAGTTCTTC
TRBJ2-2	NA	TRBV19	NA	CASSVVGTSPFSGELFF	TGTGCCAGTAGTGTAGTAGGGACTTCTCCCTTTTCGGGGGAGCTGTTTTTT
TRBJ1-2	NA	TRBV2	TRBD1	CASTGTGWGYTF	TGTGCCAGCACCGGGACAGGATGGGGCTACACCTTC
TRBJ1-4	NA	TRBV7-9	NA	CASSHGTGGEKLFF	TGTGCCAGCAGCCACGGGACGGGGGGTGAAAAACTGTTTTTT
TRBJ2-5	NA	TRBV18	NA	CASSPPREAQETQYF	TGTGCCAGCTCACCACCGAGGGAGGCCCAAGAGACCCAGTACTTC
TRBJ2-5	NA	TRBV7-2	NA	CASSLLGETQYF	TGTGCCAGCAGCCTATTAGGGGAGACCCAGTACTTC
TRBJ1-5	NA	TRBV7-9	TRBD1	CASSSSGTGSQPQHF	TGTGCCAGCAGCTCATCCGGGACAGGGAGTCAGCCCCAGCATTTT
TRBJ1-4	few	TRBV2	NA	CASSGLGGKYEKLFF	TGTGCCAGCAGTGGACTGGGGGGAAAGTACGAAAAACTGTTTTTT
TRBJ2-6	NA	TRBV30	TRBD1	CAWAKDRVGANVLTF	TGTGCCTGGGCGAAGGACAGGGTCGGGGCCAACGTCCTGACTTTC
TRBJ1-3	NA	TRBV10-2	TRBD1	CASRDPGTGQNTIYF	TGCGCCAGCAGAGACCCCGGGACAGGCCAAAACACCATATATTTT
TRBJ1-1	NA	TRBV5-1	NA	CASSLVGEAFF	TGCGCCAGCAGCTTGGTGGGAGAAGCTTTCTTT
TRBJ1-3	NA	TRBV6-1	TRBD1	CASFGMGQGENTIYF	TGTGCCAGCTTTGGGATGGGACAGGGGGAAAACACCATATATTTT
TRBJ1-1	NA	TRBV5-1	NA	CASSLEARMNTEAFF	TGCGCCAGCAGCTTGGAGGCTAGGATGAACACTGAAGCTTTCTTT
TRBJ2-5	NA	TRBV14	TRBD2	CASSGMGLAGVGETQYF	TGTGCCAGCAGCGGCATGGGACTAGCGGGAGTCGGGGAGACCCAGTACTTC
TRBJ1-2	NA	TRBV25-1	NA	CASRRGGAGFYGYTF	TGTGCCAGCAGGAGGGGGGGGGCTGGATTCTATGGCTACACCTTC
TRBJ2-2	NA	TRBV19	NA	CASSMSGFAGELFF	TGTGCCAGTAGTATGAGCGGGTTCGCCGGGGAGCTGTTTTTT
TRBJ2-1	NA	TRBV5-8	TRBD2	CASSRLAGHNEQFF	TGTGCCAGCAGCAGACTAGCGGGGCACAATGAGCAGTTCTTC
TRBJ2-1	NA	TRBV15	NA	CATSRDGTNTRNEQFF	TGTGCCACCAGCAGAGATGGCACGAACACCCGCAATGAGCAGTTCTTC
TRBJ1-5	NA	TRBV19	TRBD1	CASHRRGQENQPQHF	TGTGCCAGTCATCGACGGGGACAGGAGAATCAGCCCCAGCATTTT
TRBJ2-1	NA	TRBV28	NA	CASSLEGEQFF	TGTGCCAGCAGTTTAGAAGGGGAGCAGTTCTTC
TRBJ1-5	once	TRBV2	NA	CASRANNQPQHF	TGTGCCAGCAGGGCGAACAATCAGCCCCAGCATTTT
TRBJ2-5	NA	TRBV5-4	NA	CASSPGSETQYF	TGTGCCAGCAGCCCTGGGTCGGAGACCCAGTACTTC
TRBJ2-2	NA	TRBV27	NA	CASVKRGTSFPTGELFF	TGTGCCAGCGTCAAAAGGGGGACGTCGTTCCCCACCGGGGAGCTGTTTTTT
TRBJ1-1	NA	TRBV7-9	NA	CASSFTVRNTEAFF	TGTGCCAGCAGCTTTACAGTTCGGAACACTGAAGCTTTCTTT
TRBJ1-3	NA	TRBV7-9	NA	CASSLARQRGNTIYF	TGTGCCAGCAGCTTAGCGCGACAGCGAGGAAACACCATATATTTT
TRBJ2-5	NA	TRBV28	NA	CASSHQRGNQETQYF	TGTGCCAGCAGTCATCAGAGGGGCAACCAAGAGACCCAGTACTTC
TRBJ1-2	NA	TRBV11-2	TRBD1	CASSLGGQTRYGYTF	TGTGCCAGCAGCTTAGGGGGACAGACCCGTTATGGCTACACCTTC
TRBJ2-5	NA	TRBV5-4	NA	CASSFWEVSRETQYF	TGTGCCAGCAGCTTCTGGGAAGTGAGCAGGGAGACCCAGTACTTC
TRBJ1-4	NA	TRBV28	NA	CASRRRFGTNEKLFF	TGTGCCAGCAGGCGAAGATTTGGGACTAATGAAAAACTGTTTTTT
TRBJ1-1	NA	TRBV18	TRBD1	CASSTGGDTEAFF	TGTGCCAGCTCAACAGGGGGGGACACTGAAGCTTTCTTT